The T cell receptor (beta chain) described here comes from a study of shared clonotypes between healthy human individuals. Study-level information: The donors, two women and a few men, were aged 18 to 49. Study-level points and caveats: Sharing across four donors was highest in naive CD4 (roughly 5%) and lowest in memory CD8 (approximately 0.4%).

Generated by immunoSEQ multiplex PCR, the TCRdb table keeps only in-frame clones and is missing some. The repertoire holds around 1.5 million clones, with around 98% as singletons. In the case of this clone: Its antigen is still unknown.

The CDR3 totals 16 residues. Trimming at V came to 3 bases and at J to 4 bases, leaving 11 bases not matched to a gene. CDR1 GTSNPN and CDR2 SVGIG come from the germline V gene (reference sequence). The sequence derives from a man in his thirties or forties in good health. What was sequenced was naive CD4+ T cells sorted from blood. Documented subset: CD45RA+ positively selected. The V gene is TRBV30, the J gene TRBJ1-3; 8 bases fit TRBD1. The CDR3 reads CAWRARQGRSGNTIYF. CDR3 bases: TGTGCCTGGAGGGCTCGACAGGGGCGATCGGGAAACACCATATATTTT.